The 18 T cell receptor beta chains in this list originate from one sample, sequenced in a study of T cells in Graves' hyperthyroidism and ophthalmopathy (dated by TCRdb to about 2019). Library construction relied on multiplex PCR. Sequenced using an Illumina HiSeq 2000. The TCR beta CDR3 regions were amplified from the RNA transcripts. The first round of RT-PCR for the TCR CDR3 was performed with the HTBI primer set and the Qiagen OneStep RT-PCR kit. TCRdb itself trimmed the public reads at Q25 with fastp, ran MiXCR and retained productive beta chains. Rows with one shared CDR3 protein collapse into an entry with the most common genes and DNA. This sample comprises around 420,000 distinct CDR3 sequences, around 15% of them detected only once. 5.3% of the sample is taken by the ten largest. The material sequenced was blood. The source of these receptors is a woman under 30 with Graves' hyperthyroidism.

This clonotype has at least ten counts. This rearrangement joins TRBV20-1 to TRBJ1-1, with a weak D call TRBD1 (5 bases). The CDR3 sequence is 16 residues long. Germline assignment: CDR1 DFQATT and CDR2 SNEGSKA (reference sequence). With 0 bases removed from V and 1 base from J, the gap between germline ends came to 15 bases. The CDR3 nucleotides are TGCAGTGCTAGAGATGGGGGACTAGGGAAGAACACTGAAGCTTTCTTT. Its protein is CSARDGGLGKNTEAFF.

This clonotype occurred many times. The chain uses TRBV7-2 and TRBJ2-7, with TRBD1 as a possible D gene (5 bases). This CDR3 has 13 amino acids. Germline-derived CDR1 and CDR2 are SGHTA and FQGNSA. Trimming cost V 5 bases and J 1 base, with 9 bases left between them. CDR3 DNA sequence: TGTGCCAGCAGCACGCGACAGTCCTACGAGCAGTACTTC. Protein sequence: CASSTRQSYEQYF.

The rearrangement joins TRBV4-1 to TRBJ1-6; TRBD1 is a possible D gene (6 bases). Looked up from germline, CDR1 is MGHRA and CDR2 is YSYEKL. This CDR3 is built from 15 residues. V was trimmed by 3 bases and J by 4 bases, leaving 10 bases between them. The CDR3: CASSQGGQYNSPLHF. CDR3 DNA sequence: TGCGCCAGCAGCCAGGGTGGACAGTATAATTCACCCCTCCACTTT.

This clonotype has a count of ten or more. The V and J genes are TRBV30 and TRBJ1-2; D is possibly TRBD1 (6 bases). The germline V and J ends were trimmed by 0 bases and 8 bases, with 16 bases remaining between them. Germline V gene lookup returns CDR1 GTSNPN and CDR2 SVGIG (reference sequence). There are 14 residues in the CDR3. CDR3 nucleotide sequence: TGTGCCTGGAGTGTAATTCAGACAGGAGGAGGCTACACCTTC. This gives the protein CAWSVIQTGGGYTF.

This clonotype was seen many times. The V gene is TRBV29-1, the J gene TRBJ1-1; D gene unclear. Deletions cut 4 bases from V and 1 base from J, with 13 bases between. The germline V gene has CDR1 SQVTM and CDR2 ANQGSEA. The CDR3 length is 14 residues. CDR3 sequence: CSVVWRTANTEAFF. CDR3 sequence (DNA): TGCAGCGTTGTGTGGCGCACAGCGAACACTGAAGCTTTCTTT. The complete variable domain, with remaining parts taken from reference TRBV29-1 and TRBJ1-1, reads SAVISQKPSRDICQRGTSLTIQCQVDSQVTMMFWYRQQPGQSLTLIATANQGSEATYESGFVIDKFPISRPNLTFSTLTVSNMSPEDSSIYLCSVVWRTANTEAFFGQGTRLTVV.

The rearrangement links TRBV9 to TRBJ2-3; perhaps TRBD2 as D (6 bases). Trimming took off 4 bases at V and 0 bases at J, with 15 bases between the two ends. Germline-derived CDR1 and CDR2 are SGDLS and YYNGEE. CDR3 length: 16 amino acids. The CDR3 sequence is CASSQGLSTSTDTQYF. Here the CDR3 DNA reads TGTGCCAGCAGCCAGGGACTTTCCACTAGCACAGATACGCAGTATTTT.

This clonotype was seen more than once but under ten times. This sequence joins TRBV7-9 and TRBJ2-5, with D perhaps given as TRBD1 or TRBD2 (5 bases each). Germline CDR1 SEHNR, CDR2 FQNEAQ (reference sequence). Trimming shortened V by 11 bases and J by 0 bases, and 19 bases separated the two germline ends. This CDR3 contains 15 residues. The CDR3 sequence is CAGQPGIMYQETQYF. CDR3 nucleotides: TGTGCCGGACAACCGGGGATAATGTACCAAGAGACCCAGTACTTC.

This clonotype was observed many times. This chain links TRBV5-1 with TRBJ2-3; tentatively, D is TRBD1 (5 bases). Germline CDR1 and CDR2: SGHRS and YFSETQ. Trimming left V 0 bases short and J 5 bases short, with 13 bases between. The CDR3 is 15 amino acids. The CDR3 bases are TGCGCCAGCAGCTTGGCCGGACAACGTCAAGATACGCAGTATTTT. Protein sequence: CASSLAGQRQDTQYF.

This clonotype appeared a few times. The CDR3 DNA follows: TGTGCCAGCAGTTTTAATACTAACTATGGCTACACCTTC. This translates into CASSFNTNYGYTF. The chain recombines TRBV28 with TRBJ1-2; D is undetermined. Trimming removed 3 bases at V and 0 bases at J, with 5 bases between. CDR3 length: 13 residues. Germline V gives CDR1 MDHEN, CDR2 SYDVKM.

J is TRBJ1-1 and V is TRBV6-1, with D unresolved. Germline assignment: CDR1 MNHNS and CDR2 SASEGT. This CDR3 comprises 13 residues. V was cut by 1 base and J by 5 bases, with 8 bases left in between. The CDR3 coding sequence is TGTGCCAGCAGTGAAGAGCCCGGGACTGAAGCTTTCTTT. It codes for CASSEEPGTEAFF.

The chain couples TRBV20-1 to TRBJ2-3, with D perhaps matching TRBD2 (6 bases). CDR1 and CDR2 (germline): DFQATT, SNEGSKA (reference sequence). The CDR3 has 12 residues. The V end was cut by 2 bases, the J end by 6 bases, with 9 bases between. CDR3 amino acids: CSARQDYDTQYF. CDR3 in DNA: TGCAGTGCTAGACAGGACTATGATACGCAGTATTTT.

The chain carries TRBV7-9 and TRBJ2-2; 8 bases match TRBD1. This CDR3 is 15 amino acids long. With 1 base clipped from V and 4 bases from J, the junction kept 2 bases outside the gene matches. The germline V gene encodes CDR1 SEHNR and CDR2 FQNEAQ (reference sequence). The CDR3 DNA is TGTGCCAGCAGCTTAGGGACAGGGATCACCGGGGAGCTGTTTTTT. This translates into CASSLGTGITGELFF.

This clonotype was recorded at least ten times. The chain has TRBV6-1 and TRBJ1-3; D unclear. CDR3 length equals 15 residues. V lost 2 bases to trimming and J lost 0 bases, with 8 bases between them. CDR1 and CDR2 from the germline V gene are MNHNS and SASEGT. CDR3 DNA: TGTGCCAGCAGTGAACGTCCTCTCTCTGGAAACACCATATATTTT. As protein: CASSERPLSGNTIYF.

There are many counts of this clonotype. This chain uses TRBV20-1 with TRBJ2-7, with TRBD2 matching 10 bases. This CDR3 region has 15 residues. CDR1 and CDR2 from the germline V gene are DFQATT and SNEGSKA (reference sequence). With V trimmed by 5 bases and J by 0 bases, 7 bases remained unmatched. The CDR3 is CSASPLAGDSYEQYF. DNA for the CDR3: TGCAGTGCTTCCCCCCTAGCGGGAGACTCCTACGAGCAGTACTTC.

This clonotype was seen a handful of times. The chain couples TRBV20-1 to TRBJ2-3, with 10 bases identical to TRBD2. The germline CDR1 and CDR2 sequences are DFQATT and SNEGSKA (reference sequence). V was pared by 6 bases and J by 5 bases, with 11 bases of the junction left unmatched. This CDR3 is 15 amino acids long. CDR3 in amino acids: CSAGGAGGRIDTQYF. CDR3 nucleotide sequence: TGCAGTGCAGGGGGAGCGGGAGGGCGGATAGATACGCAGTATTTT.

The gene calls are TRBV19 and TRBJ2-7, with D possibly TRBD1 on 6 matching bases. The CDR3 has 14 amino acids. Germline V CDR1 and CDR2: LNHDA, SQIVND (reference sequence). Trimming cost V 5 bases and J 2 bases, with 13 bases left between them. The CDR3 region is CASSAIDRPYEQYF. The CDR3 nucleotides read TGTGCCAGTAGTGCCATCGACAGGCCCTACGAGCAGTACTTC.

This clonotype has only a few counts. The chain carries TRBV28 and TRBJ1-3; TRBD1 agrees at 8 bases. This CDR3 comprises 14 residues. V lost 3 bases to trimming and J lost 4 bases; unmatched junction nucleotides: 2. CDR1 is MDHEN and CDR2 is SYDVKM in the germline V gene. The CDR3 reads CASSFSGGGNTIYF. In DNA form, the CDR3 reads TGTGCCAGCAGTTTTTCAGGGGGCGGAAACACCATATATTTT.

The table lists this clonotype with many counts. This chain links TRBV6-1 with TRBJ2-7; TRBD2 matches at 9 bases. V trimming: 2 bases; J trimming: 3 bases; junction bases outside the gene matches: 5. This CDR3 region has 15 residues. In germline, CDR1 is MNHNS, CDR2 SASEGT. CDR3 sequence (DNA): TGTGCCAGCAGTGAAAGGAATAGCGGGAGCTACGAGCAGTACTTC. As protein: CASSERNSGSYEQYF.